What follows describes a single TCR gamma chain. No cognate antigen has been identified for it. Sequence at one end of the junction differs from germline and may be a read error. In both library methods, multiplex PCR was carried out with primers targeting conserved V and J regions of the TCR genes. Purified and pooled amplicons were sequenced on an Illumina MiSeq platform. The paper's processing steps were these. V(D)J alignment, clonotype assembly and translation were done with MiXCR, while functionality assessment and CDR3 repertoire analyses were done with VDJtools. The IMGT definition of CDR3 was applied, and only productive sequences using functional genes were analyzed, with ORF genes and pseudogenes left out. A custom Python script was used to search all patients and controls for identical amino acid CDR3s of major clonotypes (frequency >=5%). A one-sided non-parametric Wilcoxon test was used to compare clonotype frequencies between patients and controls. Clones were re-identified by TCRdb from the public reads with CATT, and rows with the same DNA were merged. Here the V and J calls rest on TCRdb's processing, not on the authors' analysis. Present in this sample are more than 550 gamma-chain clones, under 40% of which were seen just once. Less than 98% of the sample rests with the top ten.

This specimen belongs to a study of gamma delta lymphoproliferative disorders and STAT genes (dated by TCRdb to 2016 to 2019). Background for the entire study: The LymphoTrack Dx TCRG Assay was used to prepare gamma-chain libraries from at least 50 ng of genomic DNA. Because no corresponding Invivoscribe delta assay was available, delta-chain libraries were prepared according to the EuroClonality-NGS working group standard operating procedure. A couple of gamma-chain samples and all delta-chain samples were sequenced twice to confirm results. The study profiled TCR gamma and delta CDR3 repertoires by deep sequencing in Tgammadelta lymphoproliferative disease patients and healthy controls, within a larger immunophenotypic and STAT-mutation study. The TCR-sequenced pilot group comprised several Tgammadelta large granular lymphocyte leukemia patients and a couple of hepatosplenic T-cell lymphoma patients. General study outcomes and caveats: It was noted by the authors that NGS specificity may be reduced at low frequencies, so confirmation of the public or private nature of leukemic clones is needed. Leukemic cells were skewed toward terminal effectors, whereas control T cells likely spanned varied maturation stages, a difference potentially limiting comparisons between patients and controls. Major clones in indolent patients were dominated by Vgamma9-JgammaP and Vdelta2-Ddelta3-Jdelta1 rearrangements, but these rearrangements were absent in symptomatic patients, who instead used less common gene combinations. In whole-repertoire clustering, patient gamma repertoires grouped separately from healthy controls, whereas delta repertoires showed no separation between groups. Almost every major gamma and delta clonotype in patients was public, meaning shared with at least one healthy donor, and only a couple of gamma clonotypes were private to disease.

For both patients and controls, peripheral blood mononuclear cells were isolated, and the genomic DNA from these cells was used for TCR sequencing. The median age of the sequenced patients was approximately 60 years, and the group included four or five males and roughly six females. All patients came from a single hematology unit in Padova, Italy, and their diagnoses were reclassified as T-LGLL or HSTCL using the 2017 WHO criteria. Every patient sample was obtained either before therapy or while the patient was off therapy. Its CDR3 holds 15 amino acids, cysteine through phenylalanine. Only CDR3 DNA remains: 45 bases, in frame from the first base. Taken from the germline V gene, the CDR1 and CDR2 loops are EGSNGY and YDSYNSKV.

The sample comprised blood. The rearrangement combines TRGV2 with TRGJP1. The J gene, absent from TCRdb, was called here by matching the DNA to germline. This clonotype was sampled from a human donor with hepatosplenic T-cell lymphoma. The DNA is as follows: TGTGCCACCTGGGTTCTGTATACCAATGGTTGGTTCAAGATATTT. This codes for CATWVLYTNGWFKIF.